This TCR beta chain was sequenced in a study of technical replicates of blood from a few donors. This CDR3 is 18 amino acids long. J lost 0 bases, V lost 5 bases, and 13 bases had no gene match. Germline V gene data show CDR1 as LGHNA and CDR2 as YSLEER. The repertoire was sequenced with immunoSEQ multiplex PCR; TCRdb's copy has only in-frame clones and lacks some. The repertoire holds 65,000 to 90,000 clones, 85% to 95% seen once, with approximately 0.41% in the top ten. The sequenced sample consisted of T cells isolated from PBMCs. This clonotype originated in a human donor in good health. The chain uses TRBV4-3 and TRBJ2-3; 8 bases match TRBD2. DNA for the CDR3: TGCGCCAGCAGCGCCGAGCCCCTAGCGGGTATCAGCACAGATACGCAGTATTTT. Translation: CASSAEPLAGISTDTQYF.